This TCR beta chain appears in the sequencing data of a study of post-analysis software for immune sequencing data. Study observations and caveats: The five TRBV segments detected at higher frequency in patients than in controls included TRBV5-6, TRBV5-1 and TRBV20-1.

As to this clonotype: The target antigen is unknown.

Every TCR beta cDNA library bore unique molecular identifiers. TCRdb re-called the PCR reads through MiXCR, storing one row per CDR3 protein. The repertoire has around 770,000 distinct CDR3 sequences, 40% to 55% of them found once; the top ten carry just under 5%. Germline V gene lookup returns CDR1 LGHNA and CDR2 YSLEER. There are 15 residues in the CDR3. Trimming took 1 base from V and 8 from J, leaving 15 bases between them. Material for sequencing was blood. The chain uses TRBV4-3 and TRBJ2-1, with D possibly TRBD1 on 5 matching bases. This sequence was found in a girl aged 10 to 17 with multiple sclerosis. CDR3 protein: CASSQGAREGHEQFF. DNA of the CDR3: TGCGCCAGCAGCCAAGGGGCCAGGGAAGGCCATGAGCAGTTCTTC.